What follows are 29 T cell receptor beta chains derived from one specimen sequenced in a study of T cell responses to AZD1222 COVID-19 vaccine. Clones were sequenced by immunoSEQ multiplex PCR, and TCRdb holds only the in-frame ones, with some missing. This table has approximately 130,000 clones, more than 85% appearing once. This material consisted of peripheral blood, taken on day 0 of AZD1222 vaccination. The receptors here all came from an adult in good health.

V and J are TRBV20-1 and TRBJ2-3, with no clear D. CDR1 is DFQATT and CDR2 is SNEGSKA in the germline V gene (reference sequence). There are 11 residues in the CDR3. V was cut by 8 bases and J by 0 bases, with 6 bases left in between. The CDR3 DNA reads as TGCAGTCCCTTAAGCACAGATACGCAGTATTTT. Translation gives CSPLSTDTQYF.

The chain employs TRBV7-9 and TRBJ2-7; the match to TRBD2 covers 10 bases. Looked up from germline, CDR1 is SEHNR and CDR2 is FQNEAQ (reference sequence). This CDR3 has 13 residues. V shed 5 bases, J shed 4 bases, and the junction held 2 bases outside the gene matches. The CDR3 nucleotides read TGTGCCAGCAGCCCAGCGGGGGGGTACGAGCAGTACTTC. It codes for CASSPAGGYEQYF.

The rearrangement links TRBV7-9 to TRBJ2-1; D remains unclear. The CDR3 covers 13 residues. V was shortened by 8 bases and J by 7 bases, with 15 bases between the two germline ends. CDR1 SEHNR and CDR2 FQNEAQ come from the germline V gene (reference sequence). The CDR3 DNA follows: TGTGCCAGCCGAGAACAGCCTCCAAATGAGCAGTTCTTC. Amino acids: CASREQPPNEQFF.

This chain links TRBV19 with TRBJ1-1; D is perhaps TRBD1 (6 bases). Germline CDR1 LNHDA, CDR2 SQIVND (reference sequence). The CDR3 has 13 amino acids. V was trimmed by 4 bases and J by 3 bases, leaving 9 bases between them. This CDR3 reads CASSRQVDTEAFF. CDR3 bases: TGTGCCAGTAGTAGACAGGTCGACACTGAAGCTTTCTTT.

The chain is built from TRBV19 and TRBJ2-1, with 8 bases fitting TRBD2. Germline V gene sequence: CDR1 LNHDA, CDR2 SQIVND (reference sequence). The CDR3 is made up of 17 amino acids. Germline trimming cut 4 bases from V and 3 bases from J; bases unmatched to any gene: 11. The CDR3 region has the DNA TGTGCCAGTAGTAGAGCGGGAGCTACTGTTGGCTACAATGAGCAGTTCTTC. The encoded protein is CASSRAGATVGYNEQFF.

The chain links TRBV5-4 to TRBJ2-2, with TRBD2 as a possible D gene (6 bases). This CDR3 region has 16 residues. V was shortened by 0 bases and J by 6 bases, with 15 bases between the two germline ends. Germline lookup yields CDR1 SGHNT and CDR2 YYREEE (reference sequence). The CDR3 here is CASSLEPGVRSGELFF. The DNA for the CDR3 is TGTGCCAGCAGCTTGGAACCGGGAGTGAGGTCCGGGGAGCTGTTTTTT.

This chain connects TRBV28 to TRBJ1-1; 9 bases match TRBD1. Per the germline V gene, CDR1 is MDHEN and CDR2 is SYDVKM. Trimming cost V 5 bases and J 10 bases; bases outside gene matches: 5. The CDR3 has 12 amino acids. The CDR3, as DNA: TGTGCCAGCAGTGCACCGGGACAGGGAGCTTTCTTT. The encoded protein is CASSAPGQGAFF.

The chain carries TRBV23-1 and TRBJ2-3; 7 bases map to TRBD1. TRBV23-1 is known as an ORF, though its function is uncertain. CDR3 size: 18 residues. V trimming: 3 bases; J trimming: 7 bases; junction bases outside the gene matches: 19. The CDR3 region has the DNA TGCGCCAGCAGTCACCTACGAATCATGGGGACAGCCTTTTATACGCAGTATTTT. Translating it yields CASSHLRIMGTAFYTQYF.

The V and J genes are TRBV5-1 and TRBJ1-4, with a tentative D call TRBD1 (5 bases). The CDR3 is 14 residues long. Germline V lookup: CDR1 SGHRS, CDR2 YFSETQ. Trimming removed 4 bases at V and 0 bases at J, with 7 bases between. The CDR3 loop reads CASSQTATNEKLFF. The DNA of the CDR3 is TGCGCCAGCAGCCAGACAGCAACTAATGAAAAACTGTTTTTT.

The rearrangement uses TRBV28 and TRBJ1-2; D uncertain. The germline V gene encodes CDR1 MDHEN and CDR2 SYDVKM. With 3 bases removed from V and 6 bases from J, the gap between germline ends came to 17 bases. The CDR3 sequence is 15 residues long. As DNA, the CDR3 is TGTGCCAGCAGTTTCAGCCGGCGACATGAAGATGGCTACACCTTC. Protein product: CASSFSRRHEDGYTF.

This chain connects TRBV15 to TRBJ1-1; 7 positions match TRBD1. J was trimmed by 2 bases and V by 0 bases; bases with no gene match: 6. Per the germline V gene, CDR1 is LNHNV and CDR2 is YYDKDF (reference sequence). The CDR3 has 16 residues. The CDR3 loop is CATSRDPRGGNTEAFF. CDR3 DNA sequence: TGTGCCACCAGCAGAGATCCCAGGGGGGGCAACACTGAAGCTTTCTTT. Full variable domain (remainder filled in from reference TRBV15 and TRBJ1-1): DAMVIQNPRYQVTQFGKPVTLSCSQTLNHNVMYWYQQKSSQAPKLLFHYYDKDFNNEADTPDNFQSRRPNTSFCFLDIRSPGLGDTAMYLCATSRDPRGGNTEAFFGQGTRLTVV.

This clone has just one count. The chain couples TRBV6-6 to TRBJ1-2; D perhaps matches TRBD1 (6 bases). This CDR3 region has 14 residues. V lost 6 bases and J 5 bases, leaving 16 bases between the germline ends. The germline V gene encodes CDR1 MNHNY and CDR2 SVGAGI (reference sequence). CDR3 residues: CASRSQGGSYGYTF. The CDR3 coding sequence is TGTGCCAGCAGATCACAGGGCGGGTCTTATGGCTACACCTTC.

In DNA form, the CDR3 reads TGTGCCAGCAGTTTGGACAGGCTCCCTCAGCCCCAGCATTTT. As protein: CASSLDRLPQPQHF. This sequence joins TRBV28 and TRBJ1-5, with 7 bases identical to TRBD1. Trimming removed 3 bases from V and 6 bases from J; junction bases left unmatched: 5. Germline CDR1 MDHEN, CDR2 SYDVKM. This CDR3 region has 14 residues. Filled out from reference TRBV28 and TRBJ1-5, the complete variable domain reads DVKVTQSSRYLVKRTGEKVFLECVQDMDHENMFWYRQDPGLGLRLIYFSYDVKMKEKGDIPEGYSVSREKKERFSLILESASTNQTSMYLCASSLDRLPQPQHFGDGTRLSIL.

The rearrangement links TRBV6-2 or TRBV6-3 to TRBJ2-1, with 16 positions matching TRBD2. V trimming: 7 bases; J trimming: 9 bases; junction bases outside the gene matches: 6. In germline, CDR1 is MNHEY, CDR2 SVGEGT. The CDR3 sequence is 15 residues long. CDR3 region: CASTPGTSGRGEQFF. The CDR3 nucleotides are TGTGCCAGCACCCCAGGGACTAGCGGGAGGGGTGAGCAGTTCTTC.

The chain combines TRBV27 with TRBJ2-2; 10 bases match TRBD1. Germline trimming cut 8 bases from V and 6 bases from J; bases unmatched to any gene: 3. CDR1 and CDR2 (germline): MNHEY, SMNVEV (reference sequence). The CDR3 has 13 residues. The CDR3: CASGTGAPGELFF. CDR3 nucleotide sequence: TGTGCCAGCGGGACAGGGGCCCCCGGGGAGCTGTTTTTT.

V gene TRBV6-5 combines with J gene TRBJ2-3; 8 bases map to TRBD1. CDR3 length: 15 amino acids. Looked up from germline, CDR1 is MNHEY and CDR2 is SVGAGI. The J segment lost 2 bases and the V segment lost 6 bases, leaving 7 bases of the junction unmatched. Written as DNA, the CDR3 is TGTGCCAGCAGCGCAGGGGGCTTGGACACAGATACGCAGTATTTT. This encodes CASSAGGLDTDTQYF.

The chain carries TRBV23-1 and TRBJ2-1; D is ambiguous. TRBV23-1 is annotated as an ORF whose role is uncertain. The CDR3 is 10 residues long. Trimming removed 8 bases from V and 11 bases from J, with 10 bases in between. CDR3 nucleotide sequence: TGCGCCAGCCCCGGAGCGCAGCAGTTCTTC. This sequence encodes CASPGAQQFF.

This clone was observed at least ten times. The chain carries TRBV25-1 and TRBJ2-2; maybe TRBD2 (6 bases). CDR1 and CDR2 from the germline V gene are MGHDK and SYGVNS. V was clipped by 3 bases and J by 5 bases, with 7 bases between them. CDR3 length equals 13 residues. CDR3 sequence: CASSEGGTGELFF. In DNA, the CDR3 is TGTGCCAGCAGTGAGGGGGGAACCGGGGAGCTGTTTTTT.

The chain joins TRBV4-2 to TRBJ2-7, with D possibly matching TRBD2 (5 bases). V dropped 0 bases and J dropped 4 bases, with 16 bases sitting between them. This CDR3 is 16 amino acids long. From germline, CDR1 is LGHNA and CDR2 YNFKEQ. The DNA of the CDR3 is TGTGCCAGCAGCCAAGATCGGTCTAGCCGATCATACGAGCAGTACTTC. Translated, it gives CASSQDRSSRSYEQYF.

This CDR3 is CASSFKGSGANVLTF. CDR3 DNA: TGCGCCAGCAGCTTCAAAGGGTCTGGGGCCAACGTCCTGACTTTC. The chain combines TRBV5-1 with TRBJ2-6; D is uncertain. Germline values: CDR1 SGHRS, CDR2 YFSETQ. The CDR3 consists of 15 residues. The ends were cut back, 2 bases at V and 1 base at J, with 7 bases in the middle.

The CDR3 reads CASSNATGELFF. The CDR3 nucleotides read TGTGCCAGCAGCAATGCCACCGGGGAGCTGTTTTTT. The J gene is TRBJ2-2, the V gene TRBV21-1. TRBV21-1 has pseudogene status. The CDR3 runs to 12 residues.

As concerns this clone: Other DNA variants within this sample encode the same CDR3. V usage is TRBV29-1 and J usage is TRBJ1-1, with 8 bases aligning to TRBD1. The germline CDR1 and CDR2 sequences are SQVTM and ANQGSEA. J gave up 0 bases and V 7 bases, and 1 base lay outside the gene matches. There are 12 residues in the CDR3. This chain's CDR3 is CSGQGLNTEAFF. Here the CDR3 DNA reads TGCAGCGGACAGGGGTTGAACACTGAAGCTTTCTTT.

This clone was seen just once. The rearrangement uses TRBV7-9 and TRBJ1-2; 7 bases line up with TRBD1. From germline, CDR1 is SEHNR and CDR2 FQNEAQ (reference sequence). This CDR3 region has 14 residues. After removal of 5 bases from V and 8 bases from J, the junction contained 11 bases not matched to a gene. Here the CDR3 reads CASSPRDSSLGYTF. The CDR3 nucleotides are TGTGCCAGCAGCCCCCGGGACAGCAGCTTGGGCTACACCTTC.

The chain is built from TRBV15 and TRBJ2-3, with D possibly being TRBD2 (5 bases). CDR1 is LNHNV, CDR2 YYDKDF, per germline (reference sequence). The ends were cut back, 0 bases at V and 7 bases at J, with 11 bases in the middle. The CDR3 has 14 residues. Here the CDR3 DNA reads TGTGCCACCAGCAGAGACTCGACTACTTATACGCAGTATTTT. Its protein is CATSRDSTTYTQYF.

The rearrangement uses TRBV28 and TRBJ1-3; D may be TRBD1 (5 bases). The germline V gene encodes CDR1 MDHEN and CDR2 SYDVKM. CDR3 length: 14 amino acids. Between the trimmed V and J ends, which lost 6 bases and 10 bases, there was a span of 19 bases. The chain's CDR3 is CASSLEDTFRTIYF. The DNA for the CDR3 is TGTGCCAGCAGCCTCGAGGACACGTTTAGGACCATATATTTT.

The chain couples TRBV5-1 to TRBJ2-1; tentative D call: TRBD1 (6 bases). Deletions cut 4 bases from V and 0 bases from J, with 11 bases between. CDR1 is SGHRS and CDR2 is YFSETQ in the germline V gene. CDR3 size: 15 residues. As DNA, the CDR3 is TGCGCCAGCAGCGTCGGACAGAGCTCCTACAATGAGCAGTTCTTC. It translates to CASSVGQSSYNEQFF. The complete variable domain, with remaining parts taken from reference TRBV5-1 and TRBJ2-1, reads KAGVTQTPRYLIKTRGQQVTLSCSPISGHRSVSWYQQTPGQGLQFLFEYFSETQRNKGNFPGRFSGRQFSNSRSEMNVSTLELGDSALYLCASSVGQSSYNEQFFGPGTRLTVL.

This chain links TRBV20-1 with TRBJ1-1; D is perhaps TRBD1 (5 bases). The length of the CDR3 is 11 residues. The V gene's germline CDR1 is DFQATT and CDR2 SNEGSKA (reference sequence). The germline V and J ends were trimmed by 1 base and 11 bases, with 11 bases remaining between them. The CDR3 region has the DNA TGCAGTGCTAGAGCTGACAGAGAGGCTTTCTTT. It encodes CSARADREAFF.

Here the CDR3 reads CASSVDLANEKLFF. For the CDR3, the DNA is TGTGCCAGCAGCGTGGACTTAGCTAATGAAAAACTGTTTTTT. The chain employs TRBV9 and TRBJ1-4; the D is unclear. Germline V gives CDR1 SGDLS, CDR2 YYNGEE. V lost 2 bases to trimming and J lost 3 bases, with 8 bases between them. The CDR3 has 14 amino acids.

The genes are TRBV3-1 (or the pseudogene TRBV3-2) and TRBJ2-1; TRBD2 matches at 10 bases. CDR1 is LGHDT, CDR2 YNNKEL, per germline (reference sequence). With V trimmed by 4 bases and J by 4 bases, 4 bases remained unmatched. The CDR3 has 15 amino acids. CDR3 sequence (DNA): TGTGCCAGCAGCCCGGGACTAGCGAGATACAATGAGCAGTTCTTC. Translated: CASSPGLARYNEQFF.